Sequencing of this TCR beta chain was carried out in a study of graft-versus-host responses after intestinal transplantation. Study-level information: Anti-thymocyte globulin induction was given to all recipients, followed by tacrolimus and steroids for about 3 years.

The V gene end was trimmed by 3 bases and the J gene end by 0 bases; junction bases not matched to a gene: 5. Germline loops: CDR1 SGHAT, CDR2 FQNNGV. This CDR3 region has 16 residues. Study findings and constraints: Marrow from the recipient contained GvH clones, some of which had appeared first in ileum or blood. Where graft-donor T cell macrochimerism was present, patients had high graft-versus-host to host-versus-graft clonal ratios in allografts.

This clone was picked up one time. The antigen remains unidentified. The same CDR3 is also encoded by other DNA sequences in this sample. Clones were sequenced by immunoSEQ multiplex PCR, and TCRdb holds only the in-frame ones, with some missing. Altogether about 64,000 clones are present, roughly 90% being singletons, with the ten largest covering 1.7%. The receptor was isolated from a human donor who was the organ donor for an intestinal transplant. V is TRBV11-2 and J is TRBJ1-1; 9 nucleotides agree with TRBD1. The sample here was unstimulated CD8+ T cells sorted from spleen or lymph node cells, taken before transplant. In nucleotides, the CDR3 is TGTGCCAGCAGCTTGTTCACAGGGGGCATGAACACTGAAGCTTTCTTT. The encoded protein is CASSLFTGGMNTEAFF.